A single TCR beta chain is shown here with its context. Its specificity is not known. The assay was immunoSEQ multiplex PCR, and TCRdb's table has in-frame clones only and misses some. The sample has under 250,000 clones; just over 90% are singletons. The record originates from a study of cytomegalovirus exposure and HLA in healthy donors. Whole-study findings and limits: The listing of roughly 160 TCR beta chains classed them as cytomegalovirus-associated. In vitro experiments confirmed that three CMV-associated chains were specific for CMV antigens.

Sequenced input: PBMCs. The receptor comes from a woman aged 18-29 years in good health and CMV-seronegative.

The CDR3 bases are TGTGCCACCTCGCCCGACTTGGTGGATCAGCCCCAGCATTTT. This encodes CATSPDLVDQPQHF. This rearrangement joins TRBV6-5 to TRBJ1-5; D uncertain. CDR1 MNHEY and CDR2 SVGAGI come from the germline V gene. CDR3 length: 14 residues. V was clipped by 10 bases and J by 5 bases, with 18 bases between them.